This TCR beta chain came from a study of T cell responses to AZD1222 COVID-19 vaccine. Study-wide results and limits: Donors in the cohort were predominantly white British and more often female, and clonal diversity was possibly underestimated. In all cases, repertoires were sampled only after the peak T cell response. CD4 TCRs linked to vaccination spanned spike, dominating at 160-218 and 743-854. A rise in Spike-specific TCR breadth and depth followed two AZD1222 doses.

TCRdb's copy holds only in-frame clones and misses some; the assay was immunoSEQ multiplex PCR. The table records some 130,000 clones, around 87% of them present only once. A few counts support this clone. The antigen is unknown. The CDR3 has 14 residues. The germline CDR1 and CDR2 sequences are MGHRA and YSYEKL. V shed 9 bases and J shed 5 bases, with 17 bases lying between them. This receptor was obtained from an adult who received the AZD1222 COVID-19 vaccine. The chain carries TRBV4-1 and TRBJ2-1; D might be TRBD1 or TRBD2, each matching 5 bases. Source: peripheral blood, taken 28 days after the second AZD1222 dose. The CDR3 protein is CASSITGPDNEQFF. CDR3 nucleotide sequence: TGCGCCAGTTCAATCACGGGGCCAGACAATGAGCAGTTCTTC.